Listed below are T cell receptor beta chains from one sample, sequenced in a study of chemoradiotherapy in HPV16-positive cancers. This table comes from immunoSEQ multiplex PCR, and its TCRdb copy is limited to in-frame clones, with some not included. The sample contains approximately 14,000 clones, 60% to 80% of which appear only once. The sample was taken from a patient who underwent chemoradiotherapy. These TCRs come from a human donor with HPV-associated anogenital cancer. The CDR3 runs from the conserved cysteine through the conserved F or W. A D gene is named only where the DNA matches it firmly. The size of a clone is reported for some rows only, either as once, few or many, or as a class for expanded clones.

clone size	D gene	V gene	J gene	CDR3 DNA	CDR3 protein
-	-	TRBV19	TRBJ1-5	TGTGCCAGACCCGGACGGGGCGGTGGTTGTAATCAGCCCCAGCATTTT	CARPGRGGGCNQPQHF
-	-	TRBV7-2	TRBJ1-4	TGTGCCAGCAGCCCGCCTAACAGCTTACTGAATGAAAAACTGTTTTTT	CASSPPNSLLNEKLFF
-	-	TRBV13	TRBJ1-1	TGTGCCAGCAGCCCCCCCCTGGCCACTGAAGCTTTCTTT	CASSPPLATEAFF
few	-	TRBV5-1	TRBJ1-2	TGCGCCAGCAGCATCGACGGAAGCCCCAGCTATGGCTACACCTTC	CASSIDGSPSYGYTF
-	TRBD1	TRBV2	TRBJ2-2	TGTGCCAGCAAACGAAGCAGGGGGCAGAACACCGGGGAGCTGTTTTTT	CASKRSRGQNTGELFF
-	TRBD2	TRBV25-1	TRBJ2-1	TGTGCCAGCAGGACTGGGACTAGTGGTGAGCAGTTCTTC	CASRTGTSGEQFF
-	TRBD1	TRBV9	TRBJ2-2	TGTGCCAGCAGCTTCAGGGGACAGGGGGCGCTTGGGGAGCTGTTTTTT	CASSFRGQGALGELFF
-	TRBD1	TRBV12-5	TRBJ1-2	TGTGCTAGTGGTCCCGTGGGGGACAGGGTCGGCGGCTACACCTTC	CASGPVGDRVGGYTF
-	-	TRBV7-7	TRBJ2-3	TGTGCTAGCAGTCGGACAGGCACAGATACGCAGTATTTT	CASSRTGTDTQYF
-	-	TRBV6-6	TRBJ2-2	TGTGCCAGCAGTCCGACTCGAAAAACCGGGGAGCTGTTTTTT	CASSPTRKTGELFF
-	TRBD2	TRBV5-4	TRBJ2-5	TGTGCCAGCAGCTTGGTGGGCGGGGGGCCACGAGAGACCCAGTACTTC	CASSLVGGGPRETQYF
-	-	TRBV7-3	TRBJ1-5	TGTGCCAGCAGCCAGTTTTTAGGACGGTCAGGTAGCAATCAGCCCCAGCATTTT	CASSQFLGRSGSNQPQHF
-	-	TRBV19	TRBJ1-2	TGTGCCAGTACAGGTGACGTCGGCTATGGCTACACCTTC	CASTGDVGYGYTF
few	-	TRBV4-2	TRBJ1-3	TGTGCCAGCAGCCCTCAGGACCTTAAGGGAAACACCATATATTTT	CASSPQDLKGNTIYF
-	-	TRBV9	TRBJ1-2	TGTGCCAGCAGCGTAGATCCAGCCCCTTCCTACGGCGGCTACACCTTC	CASSVDPAPSYGGYTF
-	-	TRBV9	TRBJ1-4	TGTGCCAGCAGCGTCGGGGACCGCCCGGAAAAACTGTTTTTT	CASSVGDRPEKLFF
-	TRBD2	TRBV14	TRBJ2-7	TGTGCCAGCAGCCAGTCAGCGGGGGTGGGGGAGCAGTACTTC	CASSQSAGVGEQYF
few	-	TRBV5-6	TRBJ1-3	TGTGCCAGCAGCGGATTACCAAGAAACACCATATATTTT	CASSGLPRNTIYF
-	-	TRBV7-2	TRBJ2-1	TGTGCCAGCAGCTTAGCGTTTTCTAGCTCCTACAATGAGCAGTTCTTC	CASSLAFSSSYNEQFF
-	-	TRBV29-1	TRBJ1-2	TGCAGCGTTGAAATTTTCCCAGATTCAGGCTACACCTTC	CSVEIFPDSGYTF
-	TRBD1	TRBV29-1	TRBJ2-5	TGCAGCGGGGGGACAGTCCAAGAGACCCAGTACTTC	CSGGTVQETQYF
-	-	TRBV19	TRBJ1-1	TGTGCCAGTATCACGAGCTTAAGAGCTTTCTTT	CASITSLRAFF
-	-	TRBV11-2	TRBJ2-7	TGTGCCAGCAGAGTTGGGGCCTCCTACGAGCAGTACTTC	CASRVGASYEQYF
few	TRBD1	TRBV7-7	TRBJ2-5	TGTGCTAGCAGCTCTCGGTTAACCGGGACAGAAGAGACCCAGTACTTC	CASSSRLTGTEETQYF
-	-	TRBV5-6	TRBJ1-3	TGTGCCAGCAGCTTGGCAGGGGTATGGTCTGGAAACACCATATATTTT	CASSLAGVWSGNTIYF